Listed below are T cell receptor beta chains from one sample, sequenced in a study of shared clonotypes between healthy human individuals. Measured with immunoSEQ multiplex PCR; TCRdb has only the in-frame clones, and not every one. The table has 2 million to 2.5 million clones, 85% to 95% seen once. The sample consisted of naive CD4+ T cells sorted from blood. The receptor set was obtained from a man between 18 and 35 years old in good health. Both conserved end residues are part of each CDR3. A D gene is named only where the DNA matches it firmly.

>.|TRBJ2-1|TRBV6-5
CASSYFPSAYNEQFF
TGTGCCAGCAGTTACTTTCCTAGCGCCTACAATGAGCAGTTCTTC
>.|TRBJ1-5|TRBV19
CASRGQLGQPQHF
TGTGCCAGTAGAGGACAGCTAGGTCAGCCCCAGCATTTT
>.|TRBJ2-4|TRBV6-6
CASREGAKNIQYF
TGTGCCAGCAGGGAGGGGGCCAAAAACATTCAGTACTTC
>TRBD1|TRBJ2-1|TRBV11-1
CASSLRTGGNEQFF
TGTGCCAGCAGCTTAAGGACAGGGGGAAATGAGCAGTTCTTC
>.|TRBJ1-3|TRBV4-1
CASSQLAAAFAGNTIYF
TGCGCCAGCAGCCAACTTGCAGCGGCCTTCGCTGGAAACACCATATATTTT
>.|TRBJ2-3|TRBV10-3
CAISEFVAQSGNTQYF
TGTGCCATCAGTGAGTTTGTAGCTCAGAGTGGAAATACGCAGTATTTT
>TRBD2|TRBJ2-7|TRBV7-2
CASSLESSGASEQYF
TGTGCCAGCAGCTTAGAGTCTAGCGGCGCGTCGGAGCAGTACTTC
>TRBD2|TRBJ2-1|TRBV5-6
CASSRLAGSSYNEQFF
TGTGCCAGCAGCCGACTAGCGGGGAGCTCCTACAATGAGCAGTTCTTC
>TRBD1|TRBJ1-2|TRBV6-5
CASRTGLGRYGYTF
TGTGCCAGCAGGACAGGGTTAGGACGCTATGGCTACACCTTC
>TRBD1|TRBJ1-6|TRBV5-1
CASSLVGRDRGNSPLHF
TGCGCCAGCAGCTTGGTGGGGCGGGACAGAGGTAATTCACCCCTCCACTTT
>TRBD2|TRBJ2-1|TRBV7-2
CASSLEASGSSGNEQFF
TGTGCCAGCAGCTTAGAGGCTAGCGGGAGCTCGGGGAATGAGCAGTTCTTC